The 18 T cell receptor beta chains reported below all come from one sample, sequenced in a study of blood T cell repertoires in COVID-19. This table comes from immunoSEQ multiplex PCR, and its TCRdb copy is limited to in-frame clones, with some not included. The data show 90,000 to 150,000 clones, 85% to 90% seen once. Source material: peripheral blood. All receptors derive from a human donor with acute or convalescent COVID-19. The donor label of this sample is uncertain.

The chain combines TRBV30 with TRBJ1-5; TRBD1 is a possible D gene (5 bases). The CDR3 is 12 residues long. Trimming shortened V by 3 bases and J by 11 bases, and 14 bases separated the two germline ends. Germline V lookup: CDR1 GTSNPN, CDR2 SVGIG (reference sequence). This CDR3 is CAWSGGTTTQHF. The DNA of the CDR3 is TGTGCCTGGAGCGGGGGAACGACTACCCAGCATTTT.

The rearrangement uses TRBV6-2 or TRBV6-3 and TRBJ1-4; TRBD1 agrees at 7 bases. After removal of 2 bases from V and 5 bases from J, the junction contained 8 bases not matched to a gene. The CDR3 spans 16 residues. Germline V gives CDR1 MNHEY, CDR2 SVGEGT. The CDR3 DNA is TGTGCCAGCAGTTACGGGCCTGCGACAGGGAATGAAAAACTGTTTTTT. It specifies CASSYGPATGNEKLFF.

The gene calls are TRBV29-1 and TRBJ1-4; TRBD1 is a possible D gene (6 bases). The germline CDR1 and CDR2 sequences are SQVTM and ANQGSEA. This CDR3 comprises 14 residues. V gave up 6 bases and J gave up 8 bases, with 19 bases separating them. The CDR3 sequence is CSVGATAGLEKLFF. Here the CDR3 DNA reads TGCAGCGTGGGGGCGACAGCAGGCCTAGAAAAACTGTTTTTT.

The V gene is TRBV9, the J gene TRBJ2-1; D possibly corresponds to TRBD2 (6 bases). V dropped 4 bases and J dropped 4 bases, with 18 bases sitting between them. The CDR3 loop spans 16 amino acids. Germline V gene data show CDR1 as SGDLS and CDR2 as YYNGEE. CDR3: CASSPTTSLDYNEQFF. The CDR3 DNA reads TGTGCCAGCAGCCCGACCACTAGCCTTGATTACAATGAGCAGTTCTTC.

The rearrangement links TRBV30 to TRBJ1-2, with D possibly TRBD1 on 5 matching bases. V gave up 1 base and J gave up 2 bases, with 14 bases separating them. Germline CDR1 reads GTSNPN; CDR2 reads SVGIG (reference sequence). CDR3 length: 15 residues. Here the CDR3 DNA reads TGTGCCTGGAGTGATACCCCCCGGGGGAACTATGGCTACACCTTC. Protein: CAWSDTPRGNYGYTF.

The chain recombines TRBV7-2 with TRBJ1-4; 7 bases map to TRBD1. J lost 2 bases, V lost 5 bases, and 5 bases had no gene match. Germline assignment: CDR1 SGHTA and CDR2 FQGNSA. The CDR3 spans 15 residues. The CDR3 spells CASSPGTATNEKLFF. Written as DNA, the CDR3 is TGTGCCAGCAGCCCAGGGACAGCCACTAATGAAAAACTGTTTTTT.

The chain has TRBV6-5 and TRBJ2-1, with a possible D match to TRBD1 (5 bases). V shed 4 bases and J shed 7 bases, with 20 bases lying between them. The germline CDR1 and CDR2 sequences are MNHEY and SVGAGI. This CDR3 contains 16 residues. The CDR3, as DNA: TGTGCCAGCAGTTTTCTAAGGGGTGGGGAAAAAAATGAGCAGTTCTTC. Residues: CASSFLRGGEKNEQFF.

The J gene is TRBJ1-4, the V gene TRBV18, with D possibly TRBD1 on 6 matching bases. This CDR3 comprises 15 residues. V lost 4 bases to trimming and J lost 4 bases, with 13 bases between them. Germline CDR1 KGHSH, CDR2 LQKENI. The CDR3 loop is CASSREDSVNEKLFF. DNA of the CDR3: TGTGCCAGCTCACGAGAGGACAGCGTTAATGAAAAACTGTTTTTT.

The J gene is TRBJ2-7, the V gene TRBV27; maybe TRBD1 (5 bases). Germline CDR1 and CDR2: MNHEY and SMNVEV (reference sequence). The CDR3 contains 13 residues. The V end was cut by 5 bases, the J end by 4 bases, with 12 bases between. CDR3 loop: CASSRQNTYEQYF. DNA of the CDR3: TGTGCCAGCAGTCGACAGAACACATACGAGCAGTACTTC.

The chain uses TRBV7-2 and TRBJ1-5, with TRBD1 matching over 7 bases. This CDR3 has 14 amino acids. J lost 3 bases, V lost 4 bases, and 3 bases had no gene match. Germline values: CDR1 SGHTA, CDR2 FQGNSA. The CDR3 is CASSSGQSNQPQHF. CDR3 nucleotides: TGTGCCAGCAGCTCGGGACAGTCCAATCAGCCCCAGCATTTT.

J is TRBJ1-1 and V is TRBV28, with D maybe TRBD1 (5 bases). This CDR3 region has 14 residues. Trimming removed 2 bases at V and 10 bases at J, with 17 bases between. Germline assignment: CDR1 MDHEN and CDR2 SYDVKM. CDR3 loop: CASSLMGSGGGAFF. CDR3 nucleotide sequence: TGTGCCAGCAGTTTAATGGGCTCAGGCGGGGGAGCTTTCTTT.

The chain carries TRBV28 and TRBJ2-7; 9 positions agree with TRBD1. From germline, CDR1 is MDHEN and CDR2 SYDVKM. The CDR3 has 12 amino acids. V was clipped by 8 bases and J by 2 bases; unmatched bases: 1. In DNA form, the CDR3 reads TGTGCCAGCGGGACAGGGACCTACGAGCAGTACTTC. It codes for CASGTGTYEQYF.

This chain links TRBV18 with TRBJ2-1; 8 bases agree with TRBD1. V trimming: 6 bases; J trimming: 8 bases; junction bases outside the gene matches: 9. Germline values: CDR1 KGHSH, CDR2 LQKENI. The CDR3 loop spans 14 amino acids. Here the CDR3 reads CASSLGQVIDEQFF. The CDR3 bases are TGTGCCAGCTCGCTGGGACAGGTAATCGATGAGCAGTTCTTC.

V is TRBV9 and J is TRBJ1-2, with TRBD1 matching 7 bases. The trim removed 3 bases at V and 6 bases at J, leaving 11 bases unmatched. Per germline, CDR1 SGDLS and CDR2 YYNGEE. The CDR3 is made up of 15 amino acids. CDR3 nucleotide sequence: TGTGCCAGCAGCGCACCCAACCGACAGGGTGATGGCTACACCTTC. Protein: CASSAPNRQGDGYTF.

The chain has TRBV7-8 and TRBJ2-1, with 9 bases matching TRBD1. There are 17 residues in the CDR3. The ends lost 5 bases at V and 2 bases at J; junction bases unmatched: 10. Germline-derived CDR1 and CDR2 are SGHVS and FQNEAQ. In nucleotides, the CDR3 is TGTGCCAGCAGCGCCCGAACAGGGGGCCTTACCTACAATGAGCAGTTCTTC. It translates to CASSARTGGLTYNEQFF. Filled out from reference TRBV7-8 and TRBJ2-1, the complete variable domain reads GAGVSQSPRYKVAKRGQDVALRCDPISGHVSLFWYQQALGQGPEFLTYFQNEAQLDKSGLPSDRFFAERPEGSVSTLKIQRTQQEDSAVYLCASSARTGGLTYNEQFFGPGTRLTVL.

This clone has just a few counts. This chain joins TRBV23-1 and TRBJ2-6, with 9 bases aligning to TRBD1. TRBV23-1 counts as an open reading frame of uncertain function. This CDR3 has 17 amino acids. The V and J ends lost 7 bases and 0 bases, in that order; junction bases with no gene match: 7. Here the CDR3 reads CASTSGTGTSGANVLTF. CDR3 bases: TGCGCCAGCACTTCCGGGACAGGGACCTCTGGGGCCAACGTCCTGACTTTC.

This chain connects TRBV5-1 to TRBJ1-6, with 7 bases fitting TRBD1. The CDR3 loop spans 14 amino acids. J was trimmed by 10 bases and V by 5 bases; bases with no gene match: 9. Per germline, CDR1 SGHRS and CDR2 YFSETQ. CDR3 DNA: TGCGCCAGCAGTACTGGACAGGATGGGTCACCCCTCCACTTT. Translated: CASSTGQDGSPLHF.

V and J are TRBV2 and TRBJ1-6, with 8 bases lining up with TRBD1. V was clipped by 4 bases and J by 10 bases; unmatched bases: 12. This CDR3 is built from 16 residues. Germline CDR1 is SNHLY and CDR2 is FYNNEI. As DNA, the CDR3 is TGTGCCAGCAGTGCCCTCGACAGGGGAGCTGGATCACCCCTCCACTTT. Residues: CASSALDRGAGSPLHF. The full variable domain, completed using reference TRBV2 and TRBJ1-6, is EPEVTQTPSHQVTQMGQEVILRCVPISNHLYFYWYRQILGQKVEFLVSFYNNEISEKSEIFDDQFSVERPDGSNFTLKIRSTKLEDSAMYFCASSALDRGAGSPLHFGNGTRLTVT.